The T cell receptor beta chain described here comes from a study of T cells expressing NK-cell markers. Study-level results: Whether expanded NKG2C+ T cell clones were HCMV specific stayed uncertain. These clonotypes also led the CD3+CD56-NKG2C+ fraction in four donors.

TCRdb reprocessed the 5' RACE reads, with one entry per CDR3 protein and no DNA. The sample features 500,000 to 600,000 distinct CDR3 sequences, with around 4% in its top ten. There are 14 residues in the CDR3. Germline V gives CDR1 ENHRY, CDR2 SYGVKD. A word on this clonotype: Its antigen is still unknown.

The chain carries TRBV10-3 and TRBJ2-7. The source is a young man in good health. Sequencing was done on a sample of blood T cells: a sorted CD56 or NKG2C T cell subset, CD4+ or CD8+ T cells, or bulk PBMC T cells (not recorded which). This CDR3 is CAISEPDGIDEQYF.